These 9 T cell receptor beta chains originate from one sample sequenced in a study of blood T cell repertoires in COVID-19. Sequenced by immunoSEQ multiplex PCR; TCRdb stores in-frame clones only, minus some. The sample lists roughly 120,000 clones, approximately 80% occurring once. The sample taken for sequencing was peripheral blood. These receptors were taken from a man between 70 and 80 years old with acute or convalescent COVID-19.

This rearrangement joins TRBV30 to TRBJ2-3, with 7 bases identical to TRBD1. Germline assignment: CDR1 GTSNPN and CDR2 SVGIG (reference sequence). The V segment lost 1 base and the J segment 2 bases; nucleotides outside the gene matches: 9. CDR3 length equals 16 residues. The CDR3 sequence is CAWSDLIGGTTDTQYF. The CDR3, as DNA: TGTGCCTGGAGTGACCTCATAGGGGGCACCACAGATACGCAGTATTTT. The whole variable domain, remainder taken from reference TRBV30 and TRBJ2-3, is SQTIHQWPATLVQPVGSPLSLECTVEGTSNPNLYWYRQAAGRGLQLLFYSVGIGQISSEVPQNLSASRPQDRQFILSSKKLLLSDSGFYLCAWSDLIGGTTDTQYFGPGTRLTVL.

J is TRBJ1-1 and V is TRBV5-4; D is ambiguous. CDR1 SGHNT and CDR2 YYREEE come from the germline V gene (reference sequence). Trimming shortened V by 2 bases and J by 5 bases, and 10 bases separated the two germline ends. This CDR3 is 13 amino acids long. CDR3 in DNA: TGTGCCAGCAGCTTCCTTTTGGAGACTGAAGCTTTCTTT. Translation: CASSFLLETEAFF.

This clone came up a few times. CDR3 amino acids: CASSFRQDNEKLFF. CDR3 DNA: TGTGCCAGCAGCTTTCGGCAGGATAATGAAAAACTGTTTTTT. The chain employs TRBV7-9 and TRBJ1-4; D is uncertain. The V end lost 3 bases, the J end lost 4 bases, and 9 bases lay between the germline ends. In germline, CDR1 is SEHNR, CDR2 FQNEAQ (reference sequence). The CDR3 covers 14 residues.

The rearrangement links TRBV2 to TRBJ1-1; weak D call: TRBD1 (5 bases). V was pared by 5 bases and J by 4 bases, with 17 bases between. This CDR3 has 15 residues. Germline CDR1 and CDR2: SNHLY and FYNNEI. The CDR3 DNA is TGTGCCAGCAGTCCTCTACAGGTGAAGGGCACTGAAGCTTTCTTT. Translating gives CASSPLQVKGTEAFF.

The rearrangement links TRBV6-5 to TRBJ1-4, with D perhaps TRBD1 (5 bases). Between the trimmed V and J ends, which lost 3 bases and 8 bases, there was a span of 10 bases. This CDR3 has 13 amino acids. The germline V gene has CDR1 MNHEY and CDR2 SVGAGI. CDR3 sequence: CASSYRGGEKLFF. The CDR3 DNA follows: TGTGCCAGCAGTTATAGGGGAGGGGAAAAACTGTTTTTT.

This chain joins TRBV11-2 and TRBJ1-6; no firm D call. CDR1 and CDR2 (germline): SGHAT, FQNNGV. CDR3 length: 15 residues. V was shortened by 0 bases and J by 7 bases, with 10 bases between the two germline ends. The CDR3 region is CASSLDRLGNSPLHF. CDR3 DNA: TGTGCCAGCAGCTTAGATCGACTAGGGAATTCACCCCTCCACTTT. The variable domain in full, with the rest retrieved from reference TRBV11-2 and TRBJ1-6, is EAGVAQSPRYKIIEKRQSVAFWCNPISGHATLYWYQQILGQGPKLLIQFQNNGVVDDSQLPKDRFSAERLKGVDSTLKIQPAKLEDSAVYLCASSLDRLGNSPLHFGNGTRLTVT.

The CDR3 loop is CASSLLDRGVLFF. DNA for the CDR3: TGTGCCAGCAGCCTTCTTGACAGGGGAGTCCTGTTTTTT. This chain uses TRBV7-9 with TRBJ1-4; 8 positions match TRBD1. The CDR3 length is 13 residues. From germline, CDR1 is SEHNR and CDR2 FQNEAQ (reference sequence). J was trimmed by 14 bases and V by 5 bases; bases with no gene match: 10.

V usage is TRBV10-3 and J usage is TRBJ1-2; a possible D gene is TRBD1 (5 bases). The length of the CDR3 is 13 residues. In germline, CDR1 is ENHRY, CDR2 SYGVKD. V lost 6 bases and J lost 3, with 11 bases in between. Here the CDR3 reads CAIRTDGYYGYTF. CDR3 DNA: TGTGCCATCAGGACAGACGGTTACTATGGCTACACCTTC.

The chain employs TRBV3-1 (or the pseudogene TRBV3-2) and TRBJ1-5; a weak D match, TRBD1 (6 bases). There are 13 residues in the CDR3. V lost 1 base and J 13 bases, leaving 14 bases between the germline ends. CDR1 and CDR2 (germline): LGHDT, YNNKEL (reference sequence). The CDR3 here is CASSQVGGGVQHF. The CDR3 DNA is TGTGCCAGCAGCCAAGTGGGCGGGGGCGTACAGCATTTT.